Listed here is a single T cell receptor beta chain. This sample stems from a study of T cells expressing NK-cell markers. The CDR3 extends over 13 amino acids. The germline CDR1 and CDR2 sequences are SGHDT and YYEEEE. A 5'RACE template switching approach incorporating UMIs was used to make TCR beta cDNA. TCRdb reprocessed the 5' RACE reads, with one entry per CDR3 protein and no DNA. This specimen shows about 550,000 distinct CDR3 sequences; the ten leading clones hold roughly 3.6%. This receptor was obtained from a man aged 18 to 35 in good health. The V call is TRBV5-6, the J call TRBJ1-5; the D call from TCRdb, TRBD1, cannot be confirmed without DNA. The specimen sequenced was blood T cells: a sorted CD56 or NKG2C T cell subset, CD4+ or CD8+ T cells, or bulk PBMC T cells (not recorded which). The CDR3 loop is CASSLDRGEPQHF.